These T cell receptor beta chains were read from a single sample in a study of cytomegalovirus exposure and HLA in healthy donors. Clones were read by immunoSEQ multiplex PCR, and TCRdb kept only the in-frame ones, dropping some. Among 170,000 or so clones listed, about four fifths were seen once. The sequenced sample was PBMCs. The origin of the receptors is a man aged 45-65 years in good health and CMV-seronegative. Each CDR3 is given with its conserved first and last residue. A D gene is named only where the DNA matches it firmly. Size is stated for part of the rows, as once, few or many counts, or as a class when the clone is expanded.

j_call: TRBJ2-1
d_call: .
v_call: TRBV6-4
clone_size: .
cdr3_length: 16
cdr3_nt: TGTGCCAGCAGCAAACAAGCAGGGGCGCGGTGGAATGAGCAGTTCTTC
cdr3_aa: CASSKQAGARWNEQFF

j_call: TRBJ1-2
d_call: .
v_call: TRBV5-6
clone_size: .
cdr3_length: 13
cdr3_nt: TGTGCCAGCAGCCGGCTACAGAGCGGAGGCTACACCTTC
cdr3_aa: CASSRLQSGGYTF

j_call: TRBJ2-1
d_call: TRBD1
v_call: TRBV11-2
clone_size: .
cdr3_length: 14
cdr3_nt: TGTGCCAGCAGCCCGCGGACAGGGGTTAATGAGCAGTTCTTC
cdr3_aa: CASSPRTGVNEQFF

j_call: TRBJ2-2
d_call: TRBD2
v_call: TRBV5-1
clone_size: .
cdr3_length: 16
cdr3_nt: TGCGCCAGCAGCTTGACTAGCGGGAGTCTGACCGGGGAGCTGTTTTTT
cdr3_aa: CASSLTSGSLTGELFF

j_call: TRBJ1-2
d_call: .
v_call: TRBV30
clone_size: .
cdr3_length: 14
cdr3_nt: TGTGCCTGGATTTCAGGGCCTATTAACTATGGCTACACCTTC
cdr3_aa: CAWISGPINYGYTF

j_call: TRBJ1-3
d_call: TRBD1
v_call: TRBV7-8
clone_size: .
cdr3_length: 17
cdr3_nt: TGTGCCAGCAGCTTAGGCCCCGGGACAGTCTCTGGAAACACCATATATTTT
cdr3_aa: CASSLGPGTVSGNTIYF

j_call: TRBJ2-1
d_call: .
v_call: TRBV11-2
clone_size: few
cdr3_length: 15
cdr3_nt: TGTGCCAGCAGCTTATTAGCGGCCTTAGCGAATGAGCAGTTCTTC
cdr3_aa: CASSLLAALANEQFF

j_call: TRBJ1-5
d_call: .
v_call: TRBV15
clone_size: .
cdr3_length: 16
cdr3_nt: TGTGCCACCAGCAGAGACGAGGGGGGGTGGAATCAGCCCCAGCATTTT
cdr3_aa: CATSRDEGGWNQPQHF

j_call: TRBJ2-5
d_call: .
v_call: TRBV20-1
clone_size: .
cdr3_length: 11
cdr3_nt: TGCAGTAGGCAGGGCCAAGAGACCCAGTACTTC
cdr3_aa: CSRQGQETQYF

j_call: TRBJ1-6
d_call: .
v_call: TRBV4-3
clone_size: .
cdr3_length: 17
cdr3_nt: TGCGCCAGCAGCCAAGTATCCGGGGGCTCCTATAATTCACCCCTCCACTTT
cdr3_aa: CASSQVSGGSYNSPLHF

j_call: TRBJ1-2
d_call: .
v_call: TRBV6-5
clone_size: once
cdr3_length: 13
cdr3_nt: TGTGCCAGCAGAAAGGAGGGTATCTATGGCTACACCTTC
cdr3_aa: CASRKEGIYGYTF

j_call: TRBJ1-1
d_call: .
v_call: TRBV12-2
clone_size: .
cdr3_length: 13
cdr3_nt: TGTGCAAGTCGCTACCTTCCGACAGTCGAAGCTTTCTTT
cdr3_aa: CASRYLPTVEAFF

j_call: TRBJ1-4
d_call: .
v_call: TRBV4-2
clone_size: .
cdr3_length: 14
cdr3_nt: TGTGCCAGCAGCCAAGAAGACAGAAATGAAAAACTGTTTTTT
cdr3_aa: CASSQEDRNEKLFF

j_call: TRBJ2-4
d_call: TRBD1
v_call: TRBV7-9
clone_size: .
cdr3_length: 15
cdr3_nt: TGTGCCAGCAGCTTAGCTGGGACAGCAAAAAACATTCAGTACTTC
cdr3_aa: CASSLAGTAKNIQYF

j_call: TRBJ2-6
d_call: TRBD1
v_call: TRBV4-2
clone_size: .
cdr3_length: 15
cdr3_nt: TGTGCCAGCAGCCTGACAGGGCGCGGGGCCAACGTCCTGACTTTC
cdr3_aa: CASSLTGRGANVLTF

j_call: TRBJ2-1
d_call: .
v_call: TRBV4-1
clone_size: .
cdr3_length: 14
cdr3_nt: TGCGCCAGCAGCCAACTTGGATCTCGGGATGAGCAGTTCTTC
cdr3_aa: CASSQLGSRDEQFF

j_call: TRBJ2-3
d_call: TRBD2
v_call: TRBV7-2
clone_size: .
cdr3_length: 13
cdr3_nt: TGTGCCAGCACTCTAGCGGGACGAGATACGCAGTATTTT
cdr3_aa: CASTLAGRDTQYF

j_call: TRBJ1-5
d_call: TRBD1
v_call: TRBV18
clone_size: .
cdr3_length: 16
cdr3_nt: TGTGCCAGCTCACTCGGGACAGGTAATAGCAATCAGCCCCAGCATTTT
cdr3_aa: CASSLGTGNSNQPQHF

j_call: TRBJ2-3
d_call: .
v_call: TRBV4-2
clone_size: .
cdr3_length: 15
cdr3_nt: TGTGCCAGCAGCCAAGTGAATAGTCGGGCAGATACGCAGTATTTT
cdr3_aa: CASSQVNSRADTQYF

j_call: TRBJ2-7
d_call: .
v_call: TRBV6-5
clone_size: .
cdr3_length: 14
cdr3_nt: TGTGCCAGCAGTTACGGGCGGGGTACCTACGAGCAGTACTTC
cdr3_aa: CASSYGRGTYEQYF

j_call: TRBJ1-2
d_call: .
v_call: TRBV11-2
clone_size: .
cdr3_length: 13
cdr3_nt: TGTGCCAGCAGCCTACGGGGTCCCGATGGCTACACCTTC
cdr3_aa: CASSLRGPDGYTF

j_call: TRBJ2-1
d_call: TRBD1
v_call: TRBV7-9
clone_size: .
cdr3_length: 17
cdr3_nt: TGTTCCAGCAGCTTAGTATCCGGGACAGACGCATACAATGAGCAGTTCTTC
cdr3_aa: CSSSLVSGTDAYNEQFF

j_call: TRBJ1-3
d_call: .
v_call: TRBV9
clone_size: .
cdr3_length: 13
cdr3_nt: TGTGCCAGCAGAGGGACATCCGGAAACACCATATATTTT
cdr3_aa: CASRGTSGNTIYF

j_call: TRBJ1-3
d_call: .
v_call: TRBV5-1
clone_size: once
cdr3_length: 16
cdr3_nt: TGCGCCAGCAGCTTGGCAGGGATCGTCTCTGGAAACACCATATATTTT
cdr3_aa: CASSLAGIVSGNTIYF

j_call: TRBJ2-7
d_call: .
v_call: TRBV6-6
clone_size: .
cdr3_length: 15
cdr3_nt: TGTGCCAGCACCGAGGGGGGGGTCTTGACCTACGAGCAGTACTTC
cdr3_aa: CASTEGGVLTYEQYF

j_call: TRBJ2-7
d_call: .
v_call: TRBV5-4
clone_size: .
cdr3_length: 15
cdr3_nt: TGTGCCAGCAGTTCTCCGGGACAAACCACCTACGAGCAGTACTTC
cdr3_aa: CASSSPGQTTYEQYF

j_call: TRBJ2-1
d_call: TRBD2
v_call: TRBV14
clone_size: .
cdr3_length: 19
cdr3_nt: TGTGCCAGCAGCCAACCAGGCAGCGGGAGGACTTTATCCTACAATGAGCAGTTCTTC
cdr3_aa: CASSQPGSGRTLSYNEQFF

j_call: TRBJ2-4
d_call: .
v_call: TRBV5-6
clone_size: few
cdr3_length: 14
cdr3_nt: TGTGCCAGCAGCTTTACAGGGGCCAAAAACATTCAGTACTTC
cdr3_aa: CASSFTGAKNIQYF

j_call: TRBJ2-2
d_call: .
v_call: TRBV28
clone_size: .
cdr3_length: 13
cdr3_nt: TGTGCCAGAGGGACATCGAACACCGGGGAGCTGTTTTTT
cdr3_aa: CARGTSNTGELFF

j_call: TRBJ1-2
d_call: .
v_call: TRBV7-9
clone_size: .
cdr3_length: 13
cdr3_nt: TGTGCCAGCAGCCTAAGGACTGACGATCGCTACACCTTC
cdr3_aa: CASSLRTDDRYTF

j_call: TRBJ1-5
d_call: .
v_call: TRBV18
clone_size: .
cdr3_length: 16
cdr3_nt: TGTGCCAGCTCACCTGCGAACGGGTTCAAGAATCAGCCCCAGCATTTT
cdr3_aa: CASSPANGFKNQPQHF

j_call: TRBJ2-1
d_call: TRBD2
v_call: TRBV15
clone_size: few
cdr3_length: 15
cdr3_nt: TGTGCCACCAGCAGAGCACTAGCGGGGTACAATGAGCAGTTCTTC
cdr3_aa: CATSRALAGYNEQFF

j_call: TRBJ1-4
d_call: TRBD1
v_call: TRBV27
clone_size: .
cdr3_length: 15
cdr3_nt: TGTGCCAGCAGTCCATGGGACAGGGACGGTGAAAAACTGTTTTTT
cdr3_aa: CASSPWDRDGEKLFF

j_call: TRBJ2-7
d_call: .
v_call: TRBV6-6
clone_size: few
cdr3_length: 11
cdr3_nt: TGTGCCAGTCGTACATCTGGACAAGAAATGTTC
cdr3_aa: CASRTSGQEMF